The table lists the clone carrying this TCR beta chain with many counts. The antigen is unknown. These data belong to a study of T-cell memory formation after mild COVID-19. The V gene's germline CDR1 is MDHEN and CDR2 SYDVKM. The CDR3 has 12 residues. V gave up 4 bases and J gave up 7 bases, with 10 bases separating them. Study outcomes and limitations: Second-wave clones that peaked on day 37 lacked confirmed SARS-CoV-2 specificity.

TCR alpha and TCR beta cDNA libraries carrying sample barcodes and UMIs came from 5'RACE with constant-segment primers. TCRdb reanalysed the 5' RACE reads using MiXCR and keeps one entry per CDR3 protein. The table has about 150,000 distinct CDR3 sequences, around 21% seen once. Sequencing input: PBMCs or a T cell subset sorted from them (not recorded which). The TCR was taken from an adult woman who had mild COVID-19 (a few samples of this study predate the infection). Cell type and time point are not known. The V and J genes are TRBV28 and TRBJ2-5, with a tentative D call TRBD2 (6 bases). CDR3: CASSWRRGTQYF. CDR3 sequence (DNA): TGTGCCAGCAGTTGGCGGCGGGGGACCCAGTACTTC. Full variable domain (outside the CDR3, taken from reference TRBV28 and TRBJ2-5): DVKVTQSSRYLVKRTGEKVFLECVQDMDHENMFWYRQDPGLGLRLIYFSYDVKMKEKGDIPEGYSVSREKKERFSLILESASTNQTSMYLCASSWRRGTQYFGPGTRLLVL.